This is a list of T cell receptor beta chains from one sample in a study of shared clonotypes between healthy human individuals. Only in-frame clones appear in the TCRdb table, and some are missing; sequencing was by immunoSEQ multiplex PCR. This sample carries about 2.1 million clones, 93% of them seen once, and the ten largest clones take around 1.7%. The sample taken for sequencing was naive CD8+ T cells from PBMCs. The receptors shown here come from a young man in good health. Some clones in this sample may be carry-over from other donors' samples. CDR3s include the opening cysteine and the closing phenylalanine or tryptophan. Each record gives: D gene, J gene, CDR3 length, clone size, V gene, CDR3 protein, CDR3 DNA. A D gene is named only where the DNA matches it firmly. Clone size appears in some rows only: once, few, many, or a class for an expanded clone.

TRBD2 TRBJ2-7 17 - TRBV5-1 CASSLIGGASGTHEQYF TGCGCCAGCAGCTTGATTGGCGGGGCTAGCGGGACTCACGAGCAGTACTTC
TRBD2 TRBJ2-1 14 - TRBV6-5 CASSYTTSGNEQFF TGTGCCAGCAGTTATACGACTAGCGGCAATGAGCAGTTCTTC
- TRBJ2-1 16 - TRBV28 CASSYPGGGRRGEQFF TGTGCCAGCAGTTATCCGGGCGGCGGCCGGCGGGGTGAGCAGTTCTTC
- TRBJ2-1 14 - TRBV28 CASSFTGADNEQFF TGTGCCAGCAGTTTTACCGGGGCAGACAATGAGCAGTTCTTC
- TRBJ2-7 15 - TRBV29-1 CSVGIFQGPFYEQYF TGCAGCGTTGGGATCTTTCAGGGGCCTTTCTACGAGCAGTACTTC
TRBD1 TRBJ2-7 16 once TRBV4-3 CASSQDLGAGGVEQYF TGCGCCAGCAGCCAAGATCTAGGGGCAGGGGGCGTCGAGCAGTACTTC
- TRBJ2-1 13 - TRBV15 CATSTLAYYEQFF TGTGCCACCAGCACTCTAGCCTACTATGAGCAGTTCTTC
- TRBJ1-1 13 - TRBV28 CASSLGQNTEAFF TGTGCCAGCAGTCTCGGACAGAACACTGAAGCTTTCTTT
- TRBJ1-1 13 - TRBV7-6 CATKSWGNTEAFF TGTGCCACCAAATCCTGGGGGAACACTGAAGCTTTCTTT
- TRBJ1-1 15 - TRBV27 CASSLSAGVNTEAFF TGTGCCAGCAGTTTATCGGCCGGGGTGAACACTGAAGCTTTCTTT